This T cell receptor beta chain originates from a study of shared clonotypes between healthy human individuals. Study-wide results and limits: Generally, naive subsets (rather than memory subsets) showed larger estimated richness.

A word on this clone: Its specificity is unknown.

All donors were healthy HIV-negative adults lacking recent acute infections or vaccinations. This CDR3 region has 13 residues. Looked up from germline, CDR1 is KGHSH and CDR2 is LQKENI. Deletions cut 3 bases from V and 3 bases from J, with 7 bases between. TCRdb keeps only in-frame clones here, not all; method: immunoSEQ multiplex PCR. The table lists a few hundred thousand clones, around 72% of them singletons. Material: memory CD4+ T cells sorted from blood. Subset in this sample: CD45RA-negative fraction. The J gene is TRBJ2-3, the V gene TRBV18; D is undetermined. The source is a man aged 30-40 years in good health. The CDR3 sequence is CASSPSMTDTQYF. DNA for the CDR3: TGTGCCAGCTCACCGTCAATGACAGATACGCAGTATTTT.